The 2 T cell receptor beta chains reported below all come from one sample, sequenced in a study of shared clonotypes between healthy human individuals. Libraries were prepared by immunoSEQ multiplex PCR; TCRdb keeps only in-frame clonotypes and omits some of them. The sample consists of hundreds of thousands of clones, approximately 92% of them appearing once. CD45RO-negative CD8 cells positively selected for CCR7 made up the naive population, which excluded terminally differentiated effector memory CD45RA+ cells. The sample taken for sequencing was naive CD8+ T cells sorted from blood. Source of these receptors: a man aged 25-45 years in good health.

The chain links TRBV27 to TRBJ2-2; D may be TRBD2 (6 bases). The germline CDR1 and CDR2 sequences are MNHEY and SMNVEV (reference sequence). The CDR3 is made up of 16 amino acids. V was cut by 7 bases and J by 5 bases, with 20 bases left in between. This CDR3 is CASTLGGTLGTGELFF. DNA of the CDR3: TGTGCCAGCACCCTCGGCGGGACCCTTGGGACCGGGGAGCTGTTTTTT.

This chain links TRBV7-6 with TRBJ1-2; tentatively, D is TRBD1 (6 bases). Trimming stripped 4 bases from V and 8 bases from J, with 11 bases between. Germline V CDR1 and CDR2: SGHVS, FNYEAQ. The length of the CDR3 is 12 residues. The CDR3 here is CASSSPGGGYTF. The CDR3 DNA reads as TGTGCCAGCAGCTCCCCTGGGGGCGGCTACACCTTC.